Shown below are 21 T cell receptor beta chains from a single sample sequenced in a study of blood T cells in healthy people across ages. Primers used in a second PCR of roughly 6 to 12 cycles were a sample-barcoded 5' primer and a J-beta primer mix. TCRdb re-analysed the 5' RACE reads in MiXCR, keeping a single row per CDR3 protein. The table shows over 600,000 distinct CDR3 sequences, with over 40% occurring only once. Material for sequencing was blood. These receptors were collected from a man aged 80 or over in good health.

The sample holds many counts of this clonotype. The genes are TRBV4-2 and TRBJ2-7; 10 nucleotides agree with TRBD2. Germline V gene sequence: CDR1 LGHNA, CDR2 YNFKEQ. CDR3 length: 16 residues. V was pared by 4 bases and J by 1 base, with 7 bases of the junction left unmatched. DNA for the CDR3: TGTGCCAGCAGCCGCGATCTAGCGGGGGCGTCCTACGAGCAGTACTTC. This gives the protein CASSRDLAGASYEQYF.

This clonotype has at least ten counts. The V gene is TRBV20-1, the J gene TRBJ2-3; 11 bases are shared with TRBD2. Germline-derived CDR1 and CDR2 are DFQATT and SNEGSKA (reference sequence). The CDR3 is made up of 13 amino acids. Trimming removed 4 bases from V and 7 bases from J; junction bases left unmatched: 4. The CDR3 spells CSAKLAGGYTQYF. The CDR3, as DNA: TGCAGTGCTAAGCTAGCGGGGGGATATACGCAGTATTTT.

The genes are TRBV20-1 and TRBJ2-1; D perhaps matches TRBD1 (6 bases). Trimming took 0 bases from V and 6 from J, leaving 18 bases between them. Germline V gene sequence: CDR1 DFQATT, CDR2 SNEGSKA (reference sequence). This CDR3 region has 16 residues. For the CDR3, the DNA is TGCAGTGCTAGAGACCCATACGAGGGGGATGTCAATGAGCAGTTCTTC. This gives the protein CSARDPYEGDVNEQFF.

This chain joins TRBV20-1 and TRBJ2-3; D might be TRBD2 (6 bases). Trimming left V 5 bases short and J 6 bases short, with 30 bases between. The CDR3 is 18 residues long. Germline-derived CDR1 and CDR2 are DFQATT and SNEGSKA (reference sequence). CDR3 sequence: CSASWPPGLPKGWDTQYF. CDR3 DNA sequence: TGCAGTGCTTCGTGGCCACCGGGACTCCCCAAAGGGTGGGATACGCAGTATTTT.

The chain employs TRBV15 and TRBJ2-7; a possible D gene is TRBD2 (5 bases). TRBJ2-5 matches the DNA end more closely, so the J call is doubtful. CDR1 is LNHNV, CDR2 YYDKDF, per germline (reference sequence). CDR3 length equals 14 residues. DNA of the CDR3: TGTGCCACCAGCCCGGGGTCCTTGAAAGAGACCCAGTACTTC. Protein sequence: CATSPGSLKETQYF.

The chain employs TRBV28 and TRBJ2-7; TRBD1 matches at 10 bases. This CDR3 spans 15 amino acids. The junction had 9 bases not matched to a gene; V was cut back by 3 bases and J by 7 bases. CDR1 MDHEN and CDR2 SYDVKM come from the germline V gene. CDR3 residues: CASSLGTGALGEQYF. CDR3 bases: TGTGCCAGCAGTTTGGGGACAGGGGCTCTGGGGGAGCAGTACTTC.

The chain recombines TRBV20-1 with TRBJ2-6; D is unclear. Germline CDR1 DFQATT, CDR2 SNEGSKA (reference sequence). Trimming cost V 0 bases and J 1 base, with 10 bases left between them. The CDR3 covers 16 residues. CDR3 DNA: TGCAGTGCTAGAGATTGTGCCCCGTCTGGGGCCAACGTCCTGACTTTC. Residues: CSARDCAPSGANVLTF.

The chain has TRBV29-1 and TRBJ2-7; a weak D match, TRBD1 (6 bases). This CDR3 has 16 residues. The V and J ends lost 0 bases and 7 bases respectively, with 22 bases between them. The germline CDR1 and CDR2 sequences are SQVTM and ANQGSEA. The CDR3 loop is CSVEETGQRAYNEQYF. In DNA form, the CDR3 reads TGCAGCGTTGAAGAAACCGGACAGAGAGCCTACAATGAGCAGTACTTC.

The V call is TRBV27, the J call TRBJ1-4, with D tentatively TRBD1 (5 bases). The CDR3 consists of 18 residues. Trimming cost V 5 bases and J 0 bases, with 19 bases left between them. CDR1 MNHEY and CDR2 SMNVEV come from the germline V gene (reference sequence). CDR3 nucleotides: TGTGCCAGCAGTAAAGACCGACCCACAGGCACAACTAATGAAAAACTGTTTTTT. Protein sequence: CASSKDRPTGTTNEKLFF. Full variable domain (missing parts from reference TRBV27 and TRBJ1-4): EAQVTQNPRYLITVTGKKLTVTCSQNMNHEYMSWYRQDPGLGLRQIYYSMNVEVTDKGDVPEGYKVSRKEKRNFPLILESPSPNQTSLYFCASSKDRPTGTTNEKLFFGSGTQLSVL.

The gene calls are TRBV25-1 and TRBJ1-1; D not certain. The CDR3 totals 14 residues. In germline, CDR1 is MGHDK, CDR2 SYGVNS. The germline V and J ends were trimmed by 1 base and 5 bases, with 11 bases remaining between them. CDR3 bases: TGTGCCAGCAGTGAATCTGCGGGTCTAACTGAAGCTTTCTTT. Encoded protein: CASSESAGLTEAFF.

Only a few counts were recorded for this clonotype. The V call is TRBV3-1, the J call TRBJ1-1; D unresolved. Between the trimmed V and J ends, which lost 4 bases and 5 bases, there was a span of 17 bases. The CDR3 is 15 amino acids. Germline V gene data show CDR1 as LGHDT and CDR2 as YNNKEL (reference sequence). The CDR3 DNA reads as TGTGCCAGCAGCCCCCTAGTAGGTTTAGGGACTGAAGCTTTCTTT. Translating it yields CASSPLVGLGTEAFF.

This clonotype came up a few times. The CDR3 protein is CASRFRAVINEQYF. DNA for the CDR3: TGTGCCAGCAGGTTCAGGGCTGTTATTAATGAGCAGTACTTC. The J gene is TRBJ2-7, the V gene TRBV6-2 or TRBV6-3, with D maybe TRBD1 (5 bases). Germline-derived CDR1 and CDR2 are MNHEY and SVGEGT. The V gene lost 6 bases and the J gene lost 7 bases, with 19 bases spanning the gap. The CDR3 extends over 14 amino acids.

V gene TRBV29-1 combines with J gene TRBJ2-7; TRBD1 matches at 7 bases. Germline V gene sequence: CDR1 SQVTM, CDR2 ANQGSEA. The CDR3 has 14 residues. Trimming removed 7 bases from V and 5 bases from J; junction bases left unmatched: 14. Here the CDR3 DNA reads TGCAGCGCCAGACAGGGTGTTGGGGCCGACGAGCAGTACTTC. Its translation: CSARQGVGADEQYF.

This sequence joins TRBV20-1 and TRBJ2-7, with 8 positions matching TRBD2. The assigned J gene may be wrong: the sequence end matches TRBJ2-5 better. Germline V gene data show CDR1 as DFQATT and CDR2 as SNEGSKA (reference sequence). The CDR3 is made up of 13 amino acids. This CDR3 is CSARAGGEKTQYF. CDR3 nucleotide sequence: TGCAGTGCTAGAGCGGGGGGGGAAAAGACCCAGTACTTC.

This clonotype was picked up a small number of times. The chain couples TRBV6-1 to TRBJ2-6; 9 nucleotides agree with TRBD1. The CDR3 covers 18 residues. The V segment lost 6 bases and the J segment 2 bases; nucleotides outside the gene matches: 11. Per germline, CDR1 MNHNS and CDR2 SASEGT. CDR3 coding DNA: TGTGCCAGCAGAGCCTTCGGGACAGGGTTCACTGGGGCCAACGTCCTGACTTTC. Its translation is CASRAFGTGFTGANVLTF.

This chain uses TRBV27 with TRBJ2-7; a possible D gene is TRBD2 (7 bases). Germline V gives CDR1 MNHEY, CDR2 SMNVEV (reference sequence). V was shortened by 5 bases and J by 2 bases, with 19 bases between the two germline ends. The CDR3 contains 16 residues. This chain's CDR3 is CASSPTAGGPTYEQYF. The CDR3 DNA sequence: TGTGCCAGCAGTCCCACCGCCGGGGGGCCGACCTACGAGCAGTACTTC.

This clonotype was counted a few times. The V and J genes are TRBV2 and TRBJ2-7, with D possibly being TRBD1 or TRBD2 (6 bases each). The CDR3 totals 13 residues. Germline V gene sequence: CDR1 SNHLY, CDR2 FYNNEI. Trimming took 3 bases from V and 6 from J, leaving 12 bases between them. The CDR3 loop reads CASSDVGGLEQYF. CDR3 bases: TGTGCCAGCAGTGATGTAGGGGGGCTCGAGCAGTACTTC.

In its sample, this clonotype was seen a few times. The chain has TRBV4-3 and TRBJ1-4; D might be TRBD1 (5 bases). CDR1 and CDR2 (germline): LGHNA, YSLEER. The CDR3 extends over 17 amino acids. Trimming left V 4 bases short and J 2 bases short, with 17 bases between. CDR3 DNA: TGCGCCAGCAGCCCCTCGGGGGGGTTCGGGACTAATGAAAAACTGTTTTTT. Translation: CASSPSGGFGTNEKLFF.

In its sample, this clonotype was seen a few times. The chain recombines TRBV11-2 with TRBJ2-7; the match to TRBD1 covers 7 bases. V lost 8 bases, J lost 3 bases, and 7 bases stayed unmatched. The CDR3 spans 13 residues. Germline loops: CDR1 SGHAT, CDR2 FQNNGV. CDR3 nucleotide sequence: TGTGCCAGCCGAGGGGACAGTCTCTACGAGCAGTACTTC. It codes for CASRGDSLYEQYF.

The table lists this clonotype with a few counts. The chain uses TRBV27 and TRBJ2-6; D not resolved. With 5 bases removed from V and 3 bases from J, the gap between germline ends came to 14 bases. Germline loops: CDR1 MNHEY, CDR2 SMNVEV (reference sequence). This CDR3 region has 16 residues. CDR3: CASSALTGGGANVLTF. For the CDR3, the DNA is TGTGCCAGCAGTGCCCTCACGGGCGGTGGGGCCAACGTCCTGACTTTC.

V gene TRBV9 combines with J gene TRBJ2-1, with TRBD1 matching over 10 bases. CDR1 and CDR2 (germline): SGDLS, YYNGEE. After removal of 9 bases from V and 9 bases from J, the junction contained 12 bases not matched to a gene. The CDR3 totals 14 residues. The CDR3 sequence: CATAGTGVGSEQFF. Here the CDR3 DNA reads TGTGCCACCGCCGGGACAGGGGTTGGTAGTGAGCAGTTCTTC.